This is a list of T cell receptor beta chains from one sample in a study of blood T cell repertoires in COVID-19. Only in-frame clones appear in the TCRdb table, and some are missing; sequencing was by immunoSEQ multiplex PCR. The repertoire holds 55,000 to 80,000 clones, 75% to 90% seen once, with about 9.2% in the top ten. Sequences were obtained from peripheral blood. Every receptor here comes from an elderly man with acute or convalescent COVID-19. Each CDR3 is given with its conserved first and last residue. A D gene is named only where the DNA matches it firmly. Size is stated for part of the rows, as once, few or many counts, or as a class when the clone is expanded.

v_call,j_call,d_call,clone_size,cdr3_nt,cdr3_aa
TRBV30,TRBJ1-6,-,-,TGTGCCTGGAGTGGGAGGACGGCCTATAATTCACCCCTCCACTTT,CAWSGRTAYNSPLHF
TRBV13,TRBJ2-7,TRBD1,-,TGTGCCAGCAGCCGCCTCCGGGACAGAAACTACGAGCAGTACTTC,CASSRLRDRNYEQYF
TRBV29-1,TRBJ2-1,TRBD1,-,TGCAGCGTTTCATGGGGGACAGGGACCTACAATGAGCAGTTCTTC,CSVSWGTGTYNEQFF
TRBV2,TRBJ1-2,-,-,TGTGCCAGCAGTGAAGGGGACACGGAGTACTATGGCTACACCTTC,CASSEGDTEYYGYTF
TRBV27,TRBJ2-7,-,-,TGTGCCAGCAGTTTATCGCAGTTTTCCTCCTACGAGCAGTACTTC,CASSLSQFSSYEQYF
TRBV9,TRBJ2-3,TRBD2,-,TGTGCCAGCAGCGCCAACCTGGGACTAGTTGGTGAAGATACGCAGTATTTT,CASSANLGLVGEDTQYF
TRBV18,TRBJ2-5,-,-,TGTGCCAGCTCACCACCGAATAGTAAACGGGAGACCCAGTACTTC,CASSPPNSKRETQYF
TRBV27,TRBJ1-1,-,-,TGTGCCCCCTCGTCGGGGGGAAGGAACACTGAAGCTTTCTTT,CAPSSGGRNTEAFF
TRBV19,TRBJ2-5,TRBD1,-,TGTGCCAGTAGCGACAGACAGGGGTTGGAAGAGACCCAGTACTTC,CASSDRQGLEETQYF
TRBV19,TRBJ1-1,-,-,TGTGCCAGTATCAAAGTTGCCGGGGGGCTGACTGAAGCTTTCTTT,CASIKVAGGLTEAFF
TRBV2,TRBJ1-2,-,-,TGTGCCAGCAGCCCCGCAGGGGAGATTGGCTACACCTTC,CASSPAGEIGYTF
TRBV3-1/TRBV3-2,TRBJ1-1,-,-,TGTGCCAGCAGCCAACCCGGGGGGGGGAGTGAAGCTTTCTTT,CASSQPGGGSEAFF
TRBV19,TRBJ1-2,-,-,TGTGCCAGTAGTATTGGAGCAGGGGACTATGGCTACACCTTC,CASSIGAGDYGYTF
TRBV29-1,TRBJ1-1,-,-,TGCAGCGTTGAGAACCCGGGGAGAGTCACTGAAGCTTTCTTT,CSVENPGRVTEAFF
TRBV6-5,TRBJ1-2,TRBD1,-,TGTGCCAGCAGTTCACAGGGGGTTTATGGCTACACCTTC,CASSSQGVYGYTF
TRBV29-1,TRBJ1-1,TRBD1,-,TGCAGCGTTGAAGATCTGGGACAGATGAACACTGAAGCTTTCTTT,CSVEDLGQMNTEAFF
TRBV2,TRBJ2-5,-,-,TGTGCCAGCAGTGAGACCCCTAGACAGGAGACCCAGTACTTC,CASSETPRQETQYF
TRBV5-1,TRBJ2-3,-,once,TGCGCCAGCAGCTTAGGAGGGAGGAATACAGATACGCAGTATTTT,CASSLGGRNTDTQYF
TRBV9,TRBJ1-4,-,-,TGTGCCAGCAGCGCCCGGACAGCGCATAATGAAAAACTGTTTTTT,CASSARTAHNEKLFF
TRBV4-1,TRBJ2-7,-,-,TGCGCCAGCAGCCAAGTAGCGCTCACCTACGAGCAGTACTTC,CASSQVALTYEQYF
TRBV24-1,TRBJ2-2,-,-,TGTGCCACCAGTGAGGTGCAGGGGGGCACCGGGGAGCTGTTTTTT,CATSEVQGGTGELFF
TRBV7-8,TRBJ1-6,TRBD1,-,TGTGCCAGCAGCTTATCAGCAGGGGGTAGCTCCTATAATTCACCCCTCCACTTT,CASSLSAGGSSYNSPLHF
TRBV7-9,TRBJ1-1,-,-,TGTGCCAGCAGCTTATACGGTGCGGAGCCAAGGACTGAAGCTTTCTTT,CASSLYGAEPRTEAFF
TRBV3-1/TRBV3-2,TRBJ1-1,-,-,TGTGCCAGCAGCCAGGAAGGGGTGGCCACTGAAGCTTTCTTT,CASSQEGVATEAFF
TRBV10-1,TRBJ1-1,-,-,TGCGCCAGCAGTGAGGGGGCATCAACTGAAGCTTTCTTT,CASSEGASTEAFF
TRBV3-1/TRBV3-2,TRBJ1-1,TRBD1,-,TGTGCCAGCAGCCAAGTCTCAGGGGGCTGGACTGAAGCTTTCTTT,CASSQVSGGWTEAFF
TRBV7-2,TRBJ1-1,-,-,TGTGCCAGCAGCTTAGACATTTTAGGGGGGGCTGTTGTCACTGAAGCTTTCTTT,CASSLDILGGAVVTEAFF
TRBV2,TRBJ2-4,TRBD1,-,TGTGCCACCCGGGACAGTCTAGCCAAAAACATTCAGTACTTC,CATRDSLAKNIQYF
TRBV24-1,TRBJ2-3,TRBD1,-,TGTGCCACCAGTGACCCGGGACAGGGGACAGATACGCAGTATTTT,CATSDPGQGTDTQYF
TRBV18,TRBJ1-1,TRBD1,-,TGTGCCAGCTCACCCGGGACAGGGATTGATATCACTGAAGCTTTCTTT,CASSPGTGIDITEAFF
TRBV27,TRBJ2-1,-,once,TGTGCCAGCAGTCAACGATGGTGGCAGTCCAATGAGCAGTTCTTC,CASSQRWWQSNEQFF
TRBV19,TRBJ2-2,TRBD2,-,TGTGCCAGTACCGAGGGCGGGGGAGCCGGGGAGCTGTTTTTT,CASTEGGGAGELFF
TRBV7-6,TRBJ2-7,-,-,TGTGCCAGCAGCGCTGGACAGCTCTACGAGCAGTACTTC,CASSAGQLYEQYF
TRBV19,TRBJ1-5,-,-,TGTGCCTCGGGGGGACAACCCTATAGCAATCAGCCCCAGCATTTT,CASGGQPYSNQPQHF
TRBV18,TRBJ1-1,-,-,TGTGCCAGCTCACTCTCCGGGACAAAGAACACTGAAGCTTTCTTT,CASSLSGTKNTEAFF
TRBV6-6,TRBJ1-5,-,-,TGTGCCAGCAGCCCCACGGGTAATCAGCCCCAGCATTTT,CASSPTGNQPQHF
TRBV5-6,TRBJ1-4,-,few,TGTGCCAGCAGCCTAGGTGGGGGGGCAACGGTTGAAAAACTGTTTTTT,CASSLGGGATVEKLFF